This record concerns one T cell receptor beta chain sequence. Researchers took RNA transcripts and amplified the TCR beta CDR3 regions from them. Using the HTBI primer set, a first-round RT-PCR was run on the TCR CDR3. TCRdb re-analysed the multiplex PCR reads in MiXCR, keeping a single row per CDR3 protein. The sample has around 350,000 distinct CDR3 sequences; under 20% are singletons. These data come from a study of T cells in Graves' hyperthyroidism and ophthalmopathy. Trimming removed 6 bases from V and 0 bases from J, with 11 bases in between. This CDR3 contains 14 residues. This TCR was sampled from a woman aged 18-29 years with Graves' hyperthyroidism. The rearrangement links TRBV12-3 or TRBV12-4 to TRBJ1-1; D gene uncertain. Sequenced sample: blood. In DNA, the CDR3 is TGTGCCAGCAGCCGTCTTGTAATGAACACTGAAGCTTTCTTT. Amino acids: CASSRLVMNTEAFF.